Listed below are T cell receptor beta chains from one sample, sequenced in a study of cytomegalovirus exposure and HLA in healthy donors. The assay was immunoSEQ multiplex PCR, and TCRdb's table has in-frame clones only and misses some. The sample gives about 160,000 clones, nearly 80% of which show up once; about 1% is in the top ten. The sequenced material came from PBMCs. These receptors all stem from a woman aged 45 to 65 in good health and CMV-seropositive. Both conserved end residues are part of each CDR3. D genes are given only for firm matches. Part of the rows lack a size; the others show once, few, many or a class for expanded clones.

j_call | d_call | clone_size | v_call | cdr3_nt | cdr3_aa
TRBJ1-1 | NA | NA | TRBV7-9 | TGTGCCAGCAGGTCAGGGTCGTATTTAAACACTGAAGCTTTCTTT | CASRSGSYLNTEAFF
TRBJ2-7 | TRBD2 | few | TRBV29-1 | TGCAGCGTTGCAGGGACTAGAGCCGGGACCCTGAATTACGAGCAGTACTTC | CSVAGTRAGTLNYEQYF
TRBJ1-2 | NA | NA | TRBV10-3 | TGTGCCACCAGAACACCGATTAACTATGGCTACACCTTC | CATRTPINYGYTF
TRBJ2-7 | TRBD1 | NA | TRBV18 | TGTGCCAGCTCACCACGGGACAGACCCTACGAGCAGTACTTC | CASSPRDRPYEQYF
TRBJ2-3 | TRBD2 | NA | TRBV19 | TGTGCCAGTAGTATAGTAGCCGGGACTAGCGGCACAGATACGCAGTATTTT | CASSIVAGTSGTDTQYF
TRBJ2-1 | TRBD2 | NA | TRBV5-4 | TGTGCCAGCAGCCTCCCGCCGGGACTAGGATTCAATGAGCAGTTCTTC | CASSLPPGLGFNEQFF
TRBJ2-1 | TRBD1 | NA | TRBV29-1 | TGCAGCGCCGAGGGGGCCGGACAACAGTTCTTC | CSAEGAGQQFF
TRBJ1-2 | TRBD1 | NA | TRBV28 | TGTGCCAGCGGGACAGGGGGAAGTGGCTACACCTTC | CASGTGGSGYTF
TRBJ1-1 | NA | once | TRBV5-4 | TGTGCCAGCAGCTTGTTTGGCGGGAACACTGAAGCTTTCTTT | CASSLFGGNTEAFF
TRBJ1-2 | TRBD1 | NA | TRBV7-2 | TGTGCCAGCAGCCGCACAGGGGGGGAGAACTATGGCTACACCTTC | CASSRTGGENYGYTF
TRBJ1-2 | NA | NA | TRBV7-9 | TGTGCCAGCAGCCCAGTCACAGTAGCGACCTCCTATGGCTACACCTTC | CASSPVTVATSYGYTF
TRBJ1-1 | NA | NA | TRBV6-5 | TGTGCCAGCAGTTTACCGGGGGGGGTCGCTTTCTTT | CASSLPGGVAFF
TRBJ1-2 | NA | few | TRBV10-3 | TGTGCCATCAGCCCCGATGGTCTGTCTAGGGGCAGCGGCTACACCTTC | CAISPDGLSRGSGYTF
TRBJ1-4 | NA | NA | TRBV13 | TGTGCCAGCAGTGAAGGTCCAGGGAGGGAAAAACTGTTTTTT | CASSEGPGREKLFF
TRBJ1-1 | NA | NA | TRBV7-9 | TGTGCCAGCAGCCCTCACGGGAGGGTTGTGAACACTGAAGCTTTCTTT | CASSPHGRVVNTEAFF
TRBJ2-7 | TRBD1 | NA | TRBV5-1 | TGCGCCAGCAGCGCGGGACAGGCGGGCGAGCAGTACTTC | CASSAGQAGEQYF
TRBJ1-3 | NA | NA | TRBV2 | TGTGCCAGCAGTGACGAGGGTTTGAGCAACACCATATATTTT | CASSDEGLSNTIYF
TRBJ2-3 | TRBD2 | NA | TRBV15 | TGTGCCACCAGCAGAGAAGGCGGGAGGGCGGGAGATACGCAGTATTTT | CATSREGGRAGDTQYF
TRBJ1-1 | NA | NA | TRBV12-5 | TGTGCTAGTAAGAGTCAGAACACTGAAGCTTTCTTT | CASKSQNTEAFF
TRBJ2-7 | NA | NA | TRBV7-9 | TGTGCCAGCAGCCCGGACACCTACTACGAGCAGTACTTC | CASSPDTYYEQYF
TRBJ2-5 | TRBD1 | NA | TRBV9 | TGTGCCAGCAGCACCTGGACAGGGAAAGAGACCCAGTACTTC | CASSTWTGKETQYF
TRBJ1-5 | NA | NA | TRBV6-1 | TGTGCCAGCAGTGAATATAGGGCAGGGGTCCAGCCCCAGCATTTT | CASSEYRAGVQPQHF
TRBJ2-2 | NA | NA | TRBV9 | TGTGCCAGCAGCCGAGCTCGGGGAGGGACAAACACCGGGGAGCTGTTTTTT | CASSRARGGTNTGELFF
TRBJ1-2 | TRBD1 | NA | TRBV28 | TGTGCCAGCAGTTTATTGGGGACAGGGATTAACTATGGCTACACCTTC | CASSLLGTGINYGYTF
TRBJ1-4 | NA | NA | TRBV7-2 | TGTGCCAGCGCACGGCAGCAAGCGACTAATGAAAAACTGTTTTTT | CASARQQATNEKLFF
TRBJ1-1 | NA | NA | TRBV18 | TGTGCCAGCTCAGTACGCCGGGAGAACACTGAAGCTTTCTTT | CASSVRRENTEAFF
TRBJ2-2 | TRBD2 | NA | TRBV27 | TGTGCCAGCAGTTTTATAGGGACTAGCGATGGCGGGGAGCTGTTTTTT | CASSFIGTSDGGELFF
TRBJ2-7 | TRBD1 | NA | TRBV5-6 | TGTGCCAGCAGCGAGACAGGGACCGACTACGAGCAGTACTTC | CASSETGTDYEQYF
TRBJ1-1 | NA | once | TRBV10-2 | TGCGCCAGCAGTGATTCTTCAGGGATGAACACTGAAGCTTTCTTT | CASSDSSGMNTEAFF
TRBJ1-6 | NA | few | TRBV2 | TGTGCCAGCAGTGCTGGGGGGAAAGGATCACCCCTCCACTTT | CASSAGGKGSPLHF
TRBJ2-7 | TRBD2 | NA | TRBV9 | TGTGCCAGCAGCCCCAAACCGGGACTAGCGGGAGCCCCTGGGAACGAGCAGTACTTC | CASSPKPGLAGAPGNEQYF
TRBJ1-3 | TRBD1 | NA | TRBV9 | TGTGCCAGCAGCGGACAGGGGGCGTGGGGAAACACCATATATTTT | CASSGQGAWGNTIYF
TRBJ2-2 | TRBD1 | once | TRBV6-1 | TGTGCCAGCAGTGTACAGGGGGGCACCGGGGAGCTGTTTTTT | CASSVQGGTGELFF
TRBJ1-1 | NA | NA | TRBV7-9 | TGTGCCAGCAGCTTGATACAGGAGACTGAAGCTTTCTTT | CASSLIQETEAFF
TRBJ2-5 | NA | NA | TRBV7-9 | TGTGCCAGCAGCTTAGGGGGCGGCCAGGGGATACAAGAGACCCAGTACTTC | CASSLGGGQGIQETQYF
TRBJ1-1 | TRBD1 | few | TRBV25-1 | TGTGCCAGCAGTGGGCCGAGGACAGGGGGAAACCCGAACACTGAAGCTTTCTTT | CASSGPRTGGNPNTEAFF
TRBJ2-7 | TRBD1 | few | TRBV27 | TGTGCCAGCAGTTTTTTGATGGCAGGGGGCGGCTACGAGCAGTACTTC | CASSFLMAGGGYEQYF
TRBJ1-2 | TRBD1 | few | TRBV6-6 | TGTGCCAGCAGTTATCCGCGGGACAGAGGTGGCTACACCTTC | CASSYPRDRGGYTF
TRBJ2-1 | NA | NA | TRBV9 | TGTGCCAGCAGCGGCGGGCCAGAGAATGAGCAGTTCTTC | CASSGGPENEQFF
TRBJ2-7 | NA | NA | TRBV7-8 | TGTGCCAGCAGCTTAGCGGGGAAGGGGATGGGCTACGAGCAGTACTTC | CASSLAGKGMGYEQYF
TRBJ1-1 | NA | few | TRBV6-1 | TGTGCCAGCAGTGAAGCCGGGACAAGAAACACTGAAGCTTTCTTT | CASSEAGTRNTEAFF
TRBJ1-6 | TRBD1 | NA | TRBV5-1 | TGCGCCAGCAGCTTTGCCCGGGACAGGGGATCGGGCACCCTCCACTTT | CASSFARDRGSGTLHF
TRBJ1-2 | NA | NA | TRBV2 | TGTGCCAGCAGTGAAGGGGGGCCCTATGGCTACACCTTC | CASSEGGPYGYTF
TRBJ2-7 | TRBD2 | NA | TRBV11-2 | TGTGCCAGCACCCGTAGCGGGTCCTCCTACGAGCAGTACTTC | CASTRSGSSYEQYF
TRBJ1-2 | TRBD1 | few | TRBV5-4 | TGTGCCAGCAGCTTGGGGGACAGACAGTATGGCTACACCTTC | CASSLGDRQYGYTF
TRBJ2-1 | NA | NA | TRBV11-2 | TGTGCCAGCAGCTTAGATCGGAGGGGTGAGCAGTTCTTC | CASSLDRRGEQFF
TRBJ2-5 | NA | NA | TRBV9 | TGTGCCAGCAGCCGCCGGCAGGGAAGGCAAGAGACCCAGTACTTC | CASSRRQGRQETQYF
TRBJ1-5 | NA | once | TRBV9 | TGTGCCAGCAGCGTAACAGGGAATCAGCCCCAGCATTTT | CASSVTGNQPQHF
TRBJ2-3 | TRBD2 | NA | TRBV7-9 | TGTGCCAGCAGCTTAGCGCTTGGCGGGGGGTCAGATACGCAGTATTTT | CASSLALGGGSDTQYF
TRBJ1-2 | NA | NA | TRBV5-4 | TGTGCCAGCAGCTTGGTCGGGGGGAACTATGGCTACACCTTC | CASSLVGGNYGYTF
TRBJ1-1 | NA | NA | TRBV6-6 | TGTGCCAGCAGCCCGGAGAGTCCTGAAGCTTTCTTT | CASSPESPEAFF
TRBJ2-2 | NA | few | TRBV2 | TGTGCCAGCAGTCCGGACAGAACTCTCACCGGGGAGCTGTTTTTT | CASSPDRTLTGELFF
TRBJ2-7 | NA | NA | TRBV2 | TGTGCCAGCAGCCTTCGAGATTCCTACGAGCAGTACTTC | CASSLRDSYEQYF
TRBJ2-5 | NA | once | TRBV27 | TGTGCCAGCAGTTTTGGAGGGAAAGGGGAGACCCAGTACTTC | CASSFGGKGETQYF
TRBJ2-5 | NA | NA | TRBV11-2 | TGTGCCAGCAGCCCCCGAGGAGAGACCCAGTACTTC | CASSPRGETQYF
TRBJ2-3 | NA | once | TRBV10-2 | TGCGCCAGCAGTCAGCTACAGGGTTCGGATACGCAGTATTTT | CASSQLQGSDTQYF
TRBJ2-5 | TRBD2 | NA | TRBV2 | TGTGCCAGCAGGGTAGCGGGGGGGCCCTTTGAGACCCAGTACTTC | CASRVAGGPFETQYF
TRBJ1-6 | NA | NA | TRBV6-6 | TGTGCCAGCAGTTACTCGATCCACACAGATCCCCTCCACTTT | CASSYSIHTDPLHF
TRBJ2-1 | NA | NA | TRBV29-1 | TGCAGCGTACCCTTAGGCGGGGATGAGCAGTTCTTC | CSVPLGGDEQFF